What follows is one T cell receptor (beta chain) and its context. Its antigen is not known. PCR was performed a second time for roughly 7 to 12 cycles using a sample-barcoded 5' primer and a J-beta primer mix. MiXCR, applied by TCRdb to the 5' RACE reads, yields one record per CDR3 protein. The sample holds about 640,000 distinct CDR3 sequences, 58% seen once. CDR1 and CDR2 (germline): SGHDT, YYEEEE. The V gene lost 6 bases and the J gene lost 13 bases, with 20 bases spanning the gap. This CDR3 contains 13 residues. The data derive from a study of blood T cells in healthy people across ages. Findings and limits, study-wide: PBMCs that were unsorted prevented a conclusive naive versus antigen-experienced comparison.

This chain uses TRBV5-6 with TRBJ2-1, with D unclear. Specimen: blood. The TCR was taken from a man in his fifties or sixties in good health. CDR3 protein: CASTLALFETQFF. CDR3 nucleotide sequence: TGTGCCAGCACCCTCGCACTATTTGAGACCCAGTTCTTC.